A single sample is the source of the 15 T cell receptor beta chains below, sequenced in a study of blood T cell repertoires in COVID-19 (dated by TCRdb to about 2020). The library was produced with the immunoSEQ multiplex PCR assay. TCRdb took this table from immuneACCESS and kept in-frame rearrangements with V and J called. Such tables lack part of the clones; where checked against another copy, unresolved V genes explain under half of the gap, and the rest is unexplained. A total of approximately 50,000 clones appear in this sample, approximately 90% of them only once. Under 6.5% of the sample comes from the top ten. The specimen sequenced was peripheral blood. All receptors come from a man between 65 and 85 years old with acute or convalescent COVID-19.

Concerning this clone: Other DNA sequences within the sample encode an identical CDR3. J is TRBJ2-1 and V is TRBV3-1 (or the pseudogene TRBV3-2); D might be TRBD2 (5 bases). Deletions cut 2 bases from V and 4 bases from J, with 6 bases between. From germline, CDR1 is LGHDT and CDR2 YNNKEL (reference sequence). There are 13 residues in the CDR3. The CDR3 loop is CASSQRGYNEQFF. The CDR3 coding sequence is TGTGCCAGCAGCCAACGAGGGTACAATGAGCAGTTCTTC.

CDR3 amino acids: CASSYSGTLRGAYGYTF. The CDR3, as DNA: TGTGCCAGCAGTTACTCGGGGACTCTACGGGGGGCCTATGGCTACACCTTC. The V call is TRBV6-2 or TRBV6-3, the J call TRBJ1-2, with D possibly TRBD1 on 6 matching bases. The V end lost 0 bases, the J end lost 4 bases, and 18 bases lay between the germline ends. The CDR3 extends over 17 amino acids. The germline gives CDR1 MNHEY, CDR2 SVGEGT.

The rearrangement joins TRBV7-2 to TRBJ1-2; 7 bases align to TRBD1. The CDR3 runs to 13 residues. The V segment lost 2 bases and the J segment 6 bases; nucleotides outside the gene matches: 3. CDR1 is SGHTA and CDR2 is FQGNSA in the germline V gene. The CDR3, as DNA: TGTGCCAGCAGCTTATATACAGGGGATGGCTACACCTTC. Protein: CASSLYTGDGYTF.

CDR3 loop: CASSLGDRGIGNTIYF. CDR3 nucleotides: TGTGCCAGCAGCCTCGGAGACAGGGGCATTGGAAACACCATATATTTT. The chain recombines TRBV7-6 with TRBJ1-3, with 8 nucleotides matching TRBD1. V dropped 5 bases and J dropped 3; count of bases not matched to a gene: 9. Per germline, CDR1 SGHVS and CDR2 FNYEAQ. The CDR3 spans 16 residues.

The rearrangement links TRBV5-6 to TRBJ2-3; D uncertain. The CDR3 spans 12 residues. Germline values: CDR1 SGHDT, CDR2 YYEEEE. Deletions cut 1 base from V and 5 bases from J, with 5 bases between. In nucleotides, the CDR3 is TGTGCCAGCAGCTTGATGAGAGATACGCAGTATTTT. Its translation is CASSLMRDTQYF.

V usage is TRBV19 and J usage is TRBJ2-2; 11 nucleotides line up with TRBD2. V gave up 9 bases and J gave up 7 bases; unmatched junction bases: 7. Per the germline V gene, CDR1 is LNHDA and CDR2 is SQIVND (reference sequence). The CDR3 has 14 residues. The CDR3 spells CASHSGRGVGELFF. DNA of the CDR3: TGTGCCAGCCATAGCGGGAGGGGGGTCGGGGAGCTGTTTTTT.

The V and J genes are TRBV5-1 and TRBJ1-1; 10 bases are shared with TRBD1. With 0 bases clipped from V and 1 base from J, the junction kept 6 bases outside the gene matches. The germline gives CDR1 SGHRS, CDR2 YFSETQ. There are 17 residues in the CDR3. The CDR3 region has the DNA TGCGCCAGCAGCTTGGACCGGGACAGGGGATCGAACACTGAAGCTTTCTTT. Translating it yields CASSLDRDRGSNTEAFF.

The rearrangement uses TRBV6-5 and TRBJ1-4; possible D gene TRBD1, 6 bases. CDR3 size: 15 residues. Looked up from germline, CDR1 is MNHEY and CDR2 is SVGAGI. V lost 7 bases to trimming and J lost 5 bases, with 17 bases between them. This CDR3 reads CASMPQGRGNEKLFF. The CDR3 nucleotides read TGTGCCAGCATGCCACAGGGTCGCGGGAATGAAAAACTGTTTTTT.

The chain has TRBV5-5 and TRBJ1-3, with 8 bases that match TRBD1. This CDR3 has 17 amino acids. The V segment lost 5 bases and the J segment 4 bases; nucleotides outside the gene matches: 14. Germline-derived CDR1 and CDR2 are SGHKS and YYEKEE (reference sequence). This CDR3 reads CASRPRVDRGRGNTIYF. CDR3 sequence (DNA): TGTGCCAGCAGGCCCCGAGTAGACAGGGGAAGGGGAAACACCATATATTTT.

The chain links TRBV20-1 to TRBJ2-7; TRBD1 aligns across 7 bases. The CDR3 spans 11 residues. Germline CDR1 is DFQATT and CDR2 is SNEGSKA (reference sequence). J lost 6 bases, V lost 6 bases, and 5 bases had no gene match. CDR3 DNA sequence: TGCAGTGCCGACGACAGGGCCGAGCAGTACTTC. Its translation is CSADDRAEQYF.

V gene TRBV5-6 combines with J gene TRBJ1-2; TRBD1 might be the D (5 bases). V was shortened by 0 bases and J by 2 bases, with 14 bases between the two germline ends. The CDR3 is made up of 16 amino acids. From germline, CDR1 is SGHDT and CDR2 YYEEEE. CDR3 in amino acids: CASSLGPRGFNYGYTF. The CDR3 DNA reads as TGTGCCAGCAGCTTGGGGCCGCGGGGGTTCAACTATGGCTACACCTTC.

The chain uses TRBV3-1 (or the pseudogene TRBV3-2) and TRBJ1-1; no clear D. There are 14 residues in the CDR3. Germline V gene data show CDR1 as LGHDT and CDR2 as YNNKEL (reference sequence). V lost 1 base and J lost 0, with 6 bases in between. CDR3 residues: CASSQAVMNTEAFF. CDR3 coding DNA: TGTGCCAGCAGCCAAGCAGTTATGAACACTGAAGCTTTCTTT.

J is TRBJ1-2 and V is TRBV4-1, with D possibly being TRBD1 (5 bases). CDR1 and CDR2 from the germline V gene are MGHRA and YSYEKL. The CDR3 covers 14 residues. V lost 4 bases, J lost 13 bases, and 22 bases lay in between. CDR3 coding DNA: TGCGCCAGCAGCCCGCCGGCCACCGCGTATCAGGGCACCTTC. As protein: CASSPPATAYQGTF.

The chain has TRBV28 and TRBJ1-4, with 7 bases identical to TRBD1. The CDR3 sequence is 12 residues long. The junction had 5 bases not matched to a gene; V was cut back by 6 bases and J by 10 bases. Per germline, CDR1 MDHEN and CDR2 SYDVKM. CDR3 DNA: TGTGCCAGCAGCGCGGGACAGACAAAACTGTTTTTT. Translating gives CASSAGQTKLFF.

V usage is TRBV2 and J usage is TRBJ2-7; TRBD1 matches 7 bases. Looked up from germline, CDR1 is SNHLY and CDR2 is FYNNEI. The CDR3 is 11 amino acids. With 11 bases clipped from V and 4 bases from J, the junction kept 5 bases outside the gene matches. CDR3 residues: CAGGQTYEQYF. CDR3 nucleotide sequence: TGTGCCGGGGGACAGACGTACGAGCAGTACTTC. Variable domain in full (rest from reference TRBV2 and TRBJ2-7): EPEVTQTPSHQVTQMGQEVILRCVPISNHLYFYWYRQILGQKVEFLVSFYNNEISEKSEIFDDQFSVERPDGSNFTLKIRSTKLEDSAMYFCAGGQTYEQYFGPGTRLTVT.